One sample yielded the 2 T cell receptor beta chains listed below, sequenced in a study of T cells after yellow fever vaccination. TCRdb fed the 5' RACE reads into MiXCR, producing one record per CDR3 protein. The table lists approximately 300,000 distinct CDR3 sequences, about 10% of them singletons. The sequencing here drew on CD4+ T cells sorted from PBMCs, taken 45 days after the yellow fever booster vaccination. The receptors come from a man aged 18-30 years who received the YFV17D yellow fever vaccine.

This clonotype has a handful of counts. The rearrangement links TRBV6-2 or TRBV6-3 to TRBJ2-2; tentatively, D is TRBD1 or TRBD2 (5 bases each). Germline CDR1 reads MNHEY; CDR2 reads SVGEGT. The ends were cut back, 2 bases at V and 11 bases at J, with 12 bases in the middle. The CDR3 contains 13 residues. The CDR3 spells CASSYRDVTELFF. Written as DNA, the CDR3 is TGTGCCAGCAGTTACAGGGACGTGACAGAGCTGTTTTTT.

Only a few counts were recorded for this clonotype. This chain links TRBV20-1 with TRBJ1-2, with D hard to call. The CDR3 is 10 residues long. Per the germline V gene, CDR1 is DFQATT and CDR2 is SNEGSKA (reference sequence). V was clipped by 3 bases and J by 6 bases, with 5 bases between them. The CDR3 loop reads CSASENGYTF. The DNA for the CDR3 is TGCAGTGCTAGCGAGAATGGCTACACCTTC.